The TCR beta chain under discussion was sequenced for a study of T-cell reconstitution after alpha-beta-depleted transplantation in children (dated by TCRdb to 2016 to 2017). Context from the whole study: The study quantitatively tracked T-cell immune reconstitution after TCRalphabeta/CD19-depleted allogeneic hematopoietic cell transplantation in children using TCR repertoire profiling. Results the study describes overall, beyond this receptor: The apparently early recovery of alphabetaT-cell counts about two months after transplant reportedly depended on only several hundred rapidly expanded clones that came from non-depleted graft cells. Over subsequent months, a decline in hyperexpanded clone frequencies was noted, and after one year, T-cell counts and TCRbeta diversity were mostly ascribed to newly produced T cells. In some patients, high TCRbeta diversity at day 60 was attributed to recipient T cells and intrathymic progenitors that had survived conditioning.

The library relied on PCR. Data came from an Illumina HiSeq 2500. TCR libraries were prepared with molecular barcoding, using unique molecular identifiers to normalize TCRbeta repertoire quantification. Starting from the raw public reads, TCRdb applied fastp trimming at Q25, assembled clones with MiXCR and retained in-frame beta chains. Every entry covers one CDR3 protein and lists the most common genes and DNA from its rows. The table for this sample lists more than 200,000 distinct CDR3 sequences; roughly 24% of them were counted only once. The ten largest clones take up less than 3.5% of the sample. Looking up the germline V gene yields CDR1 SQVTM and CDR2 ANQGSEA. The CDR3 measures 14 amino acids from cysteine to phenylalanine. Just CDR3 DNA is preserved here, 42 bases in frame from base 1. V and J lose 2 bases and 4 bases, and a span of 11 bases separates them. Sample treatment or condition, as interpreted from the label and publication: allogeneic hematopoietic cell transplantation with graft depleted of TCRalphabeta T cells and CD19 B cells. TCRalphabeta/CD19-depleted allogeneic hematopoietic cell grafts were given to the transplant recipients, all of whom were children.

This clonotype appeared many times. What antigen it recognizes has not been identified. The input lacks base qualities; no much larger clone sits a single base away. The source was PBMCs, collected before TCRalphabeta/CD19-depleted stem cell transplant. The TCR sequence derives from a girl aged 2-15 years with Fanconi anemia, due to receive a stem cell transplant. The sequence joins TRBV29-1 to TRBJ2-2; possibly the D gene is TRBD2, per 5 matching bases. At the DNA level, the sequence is TGCAGCGTTGAATTAGCGAGGACCACCGGGGAGCTGTTTTTT. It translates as CSVELARTTGELFF.